The clone carrying this T cell receptor (beta chain) turned up a few times. Antigen: not known. The CDR3 extends over 16 amino acids. Germline V gene data show CDR1 as LNHDA and CDR2 as SQIVND (reference sequence). V shed 1 base, J shed 0 bases, and the junction held 5 bases outside the gene matches. The data belong to a study of cytotoxic CD8 clonotypes in ibrutinib-treated CLL. Study outcomes and limitations: A rise in clonality was seen at ibrutinib response, and a fall back toward baseline was seen at progression.

PBMCs were cryopreserved, and 2 to 2.5 micrograms of genomic DNA from them went into TCR beta libraries. Sequenced by immunoSEQ multiplex PCR; TCRdb stores in-frame clones only, minus some. This table holds around 92,000 clones, approximately 77% found once. The receptor comes from a human donor with chronic lymphocytic leukemia. This chain links TRBV19 with TRBJ2-7; 8 nucleotides align to TRBD2. The sample here was PBMCs, taken after 24 months of ibrutinib treatment. The CDR3 region is CASSIGAGEGSYEQYF. For the CDR3, the DNA is TGTGCCAGTAGTATAGGAGCGGGAGAGGGCTCCTACGAGCAGTACTTC.